This is a list of T cell receptor beta chains from one sample in a study of CD8+ T cells in alopecia areata. Data came from immunoSEQ multiplex PCR; TCRdb stores just in-frame clones and leaves some out. The data show 98,000 or so clones, around 59% seen once. The sequenced sample consisted of CD8+ T cells sorted from blood. The receptors were gathered from a human donor in good health. CDR3s include the opening cysteine and the closing phenylalanine or tryptophan. The D gene is left open where the match is weak.

cdr3_length	v_call	d_call	j_call	cdr3_aa
14	TRBV29-1	-	TRBJ2-1	CSVDSGVLTNEQFF
13	TRBV29-1	-	TRBJ2-7	CSVDAGNSYEQYF
14	TRBV7-9	-	TRBJ2-2	CASSLGSVTGELFF
13	TRBV4-1	-	TRBJ1-1	CASREGGNTEAFF
15	TRBV29-1	-	TRBJ2-7	CSVELRQNEAYEQYF
16	TRBV27	TRBD1	TRBJ1-2	CASSFAGQGSLYGYTF
11	TRBV10-3	-	TRBJ2-7	CAISGIYEQYF
14	TRBV9	TRBD2	TRBJ2-1	CASRGTSGDNEQFF
15	TRBV9	-	TRBJ2-1	CASSAGTKAYNEQFF
13	TRBV5-1	-	TRBJ2-7	CASSFSYGYEQYF
14	TRBV4-1	-	TRBJ2-3	CASSQTPSTDTQYF
16	TRBV30	-	TRBJ2-4	CACSGSYSLAKNIQYF
13	TRBV7-2	-	TRBJ1-5	CASSPWSGQPQHF
12	TRBV19	-	TRBJ2-7	CASSGISYEQYF
15	TRBV4-1	-	TRBJ1-5	CASSQVRGTNQPQHF
16	TRBV7-2	-	TRBJ2-7	CASSLEAPTATYEQYF
15	TRBV2	-	TRBJ2-1	CASSASRGVSNEQFF
14	TRBV28	-	TRBJ1-1	CASSLFKGNTEAFF
12	TRBV29-1	TRBD1	-	CSARDSIYEQYF
14	TRBV9	TRBD1	TRBJ1-1	CASSGSTGGTEAFF
15	TRBV5-6	TRBD1	TRBJ2-2	CASSSGQGAVGELFF
15	TRBV28	TRBD1	TRBJ2-4	CASRDSAGTANIQYF
15	TRBV27	TRBD1	TRBJ1-5	CASSSPGQGDQPQHF
11	TRBV2	-	TRBJ2-1	CASSAQAEQFF
14	TRBV7-6	-	TRBJ2-1	CASSLGGGYNEQFF
15	TRBV7-2	TRBD2	TRBJ2-7	CASSPPQRGVGEQYF
14	TRBV2	TRBD1	TRBJ2-7	CASSDRTGSYEQYF
14	TRBV4-1	-	TRBJ2-1	CASSQDLAPREQFF
14	TRBV6-1	-	TRBJ2-7	CASSGAASGLEQYF
18	TRBV7-2	TRBD1	TRBJ2-6	CASNTGQGAIVGANVLTF
13	TRBV2	-	TRBJ1-2	CASSEARNYGYTF
15	TRBV9	TRBD1	TRBJ2-3	CASSDTGGRADTQYF
14	TRBV19	TRBD1	TRBJ1-6	CASQTGDPDSPLHF
13	TRBV13	-	TRBJ2-7	CASSLTGRHEQYF
15	TRBV25-1	TRBD1	TRBJ1-2	CASSHSGTANYGYTF
18	TRBV29-1	-	TRBJ1-1	CSVAGGTGSGRGDTEAFF
14	TRBV6-5	-	TRBJ2-1	CASSRTREGNEQFF
21	TRBV2	TRBD1	TRBJ2-1	CASSEKGAVLLGQGLYDEQFF
12	TRBV29-1	-	TRBJ2-5	CSVGLAVETQYF
14	TRBV27	-	TRBJ1-1	CASSLGRKVTEAFF
13	TRBV30	-	TRBJ1-1	CAWGRGMNTEAFF
15	TRBV29-1	-	TRBJ1-2	CSVEPLYQAYYGYTF
14	TRBV9	-	TRBJ2-7	CASSAPGNPWEQYF
14	TRBV27	-	TRBJ2-3	CASNLEWGTDTQYF
13	TRBV18	-	TRBJ2-7	CASSPGSGYEQYF
15	TRBV19	TRBD1	TRBJ1-2	CASSAYRGSRTNYTF
15	TRBV14	TRBD2	TRBJ2-3	CASSRTSGTADTQYF
14	TRBV28	TRBD1	TRBJ2-4	CASSFQTGSSIQYF
15	TRBV28	TRBD1	TRBJ1-5	CASRVDRGGWQPQHF